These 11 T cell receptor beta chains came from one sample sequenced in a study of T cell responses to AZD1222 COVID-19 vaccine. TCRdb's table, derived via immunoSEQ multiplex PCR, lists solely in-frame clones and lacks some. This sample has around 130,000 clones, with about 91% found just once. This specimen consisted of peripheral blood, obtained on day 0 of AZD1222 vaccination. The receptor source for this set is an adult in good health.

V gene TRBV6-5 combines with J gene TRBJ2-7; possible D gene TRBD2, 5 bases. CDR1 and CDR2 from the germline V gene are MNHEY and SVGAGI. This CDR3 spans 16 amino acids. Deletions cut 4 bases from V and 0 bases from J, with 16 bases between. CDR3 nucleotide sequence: TGTGCCAGCAGTTGGACCTACAGCGAGGGCTCCTACGAGCAGTACTTC. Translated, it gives CASSWTYSEGSYEQYF.

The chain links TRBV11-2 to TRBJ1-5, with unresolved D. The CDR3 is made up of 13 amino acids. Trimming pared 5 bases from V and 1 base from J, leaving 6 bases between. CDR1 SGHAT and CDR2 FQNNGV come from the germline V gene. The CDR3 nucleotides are TGTGCCAGCAGCCCCGTCAGCAATCAGCCCCAGCATTTT. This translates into CASSPVSNQPQHF.

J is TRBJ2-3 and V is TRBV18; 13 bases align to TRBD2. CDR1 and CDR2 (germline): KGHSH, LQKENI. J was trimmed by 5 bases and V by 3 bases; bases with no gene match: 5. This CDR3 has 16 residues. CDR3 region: CASSPGLAGAKDTQYF. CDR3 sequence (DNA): TGTGCCAGCTCACCCGGACTAGCGGGAGCTAAAGATACGCAGTATTTT.

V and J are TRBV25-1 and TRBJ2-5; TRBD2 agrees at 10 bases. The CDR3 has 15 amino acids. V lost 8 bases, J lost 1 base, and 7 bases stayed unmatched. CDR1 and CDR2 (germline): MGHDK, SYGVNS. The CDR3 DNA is TGTGCCAGCGGTTTTAGCGGGGGGTCCCAAGAGACCCAGTACTTC. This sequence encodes CASGFSGGSQETQYF. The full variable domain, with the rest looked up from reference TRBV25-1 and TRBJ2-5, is EADIYQTPRYLVIGTGKKITLECSQTMGHDKMYWYQQDPGMELHLIHYSYGVNSTEKGDLSSESTVSRIRTEHFPLTLESARPSHTSQYLCASGFSGGSQETQYFGPGTRLLVL.

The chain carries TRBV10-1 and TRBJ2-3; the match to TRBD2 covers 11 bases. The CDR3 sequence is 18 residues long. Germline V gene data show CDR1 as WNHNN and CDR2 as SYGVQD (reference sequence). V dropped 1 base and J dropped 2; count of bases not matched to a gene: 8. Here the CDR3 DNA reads TGCGCCAGCAGTGAGTTGACTAGCGGGACTCACTTCACAGATACGCAGTATTTT. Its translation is CASSELTSGTHFTDTQYF.

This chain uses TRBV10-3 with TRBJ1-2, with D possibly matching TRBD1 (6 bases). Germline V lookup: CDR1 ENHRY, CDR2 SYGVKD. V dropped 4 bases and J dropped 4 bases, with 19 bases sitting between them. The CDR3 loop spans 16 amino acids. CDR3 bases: TGTGCCATCAGTGGAGGTCCAGGGGCCAACTCCTATGGCTACACCTTC. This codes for CAISGGPGANSYGYTF.

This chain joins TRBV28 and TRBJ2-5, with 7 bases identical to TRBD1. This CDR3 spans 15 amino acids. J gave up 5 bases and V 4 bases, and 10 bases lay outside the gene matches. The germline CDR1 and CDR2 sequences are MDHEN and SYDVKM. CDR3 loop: CASSSSRGSRETQYF. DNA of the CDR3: TGTGCCAGCAGTTCCTCCAGGGGGTCTCGGGAGACCCAGTACTTC.

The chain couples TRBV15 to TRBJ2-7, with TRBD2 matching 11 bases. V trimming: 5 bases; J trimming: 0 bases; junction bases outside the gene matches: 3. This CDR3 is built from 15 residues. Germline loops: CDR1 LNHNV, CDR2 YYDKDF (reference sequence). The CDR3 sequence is CATSGGLADSYEQYF. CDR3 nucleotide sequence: TGTGCCACCAGCGGGGGACTAGCGGACTCCTACGAGCAGTACTTC.

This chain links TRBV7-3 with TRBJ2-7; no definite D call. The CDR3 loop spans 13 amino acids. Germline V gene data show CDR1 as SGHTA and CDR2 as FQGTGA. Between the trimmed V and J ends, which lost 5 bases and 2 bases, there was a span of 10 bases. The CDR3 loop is CASSPTGTYEQYF. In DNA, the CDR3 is TGTGCCAGCAGCCCGACGGGTACCTACGAGCAGTACTTC.

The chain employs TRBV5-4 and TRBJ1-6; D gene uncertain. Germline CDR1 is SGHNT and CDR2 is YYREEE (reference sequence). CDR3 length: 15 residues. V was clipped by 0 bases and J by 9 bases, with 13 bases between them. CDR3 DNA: TGTGCCAGCAGCTTGGCCAGCAGTATAAGTTCACCCCTCCACTTT. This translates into CASSLASSISSPLHF.

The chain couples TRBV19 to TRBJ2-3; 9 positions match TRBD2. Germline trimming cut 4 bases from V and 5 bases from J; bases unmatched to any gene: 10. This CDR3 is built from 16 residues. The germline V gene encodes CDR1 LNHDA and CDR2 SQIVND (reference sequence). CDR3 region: CASSKERAGGQDTQYF. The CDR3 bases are TGTGCCAGTAGTAAGGAGCGGGCGGGGGGGCAAGATACGCAGTATTTT.